The T cell receptor beta chain described here comes from a study of blood T cell repertoires in COVID-19. Overall study context: PBMCs, B-cell-depleted T cells, or T cells provided the cDNA or gDNA that made up the material.

Some clones are missing from TCRdb's copy, which holds only in-frame ones; the method was immunoSEQ multiplex PCR. The repertoire consists of 200,000 to 250,000 clones, with approximately 81% occurring once and the leading ten covering 20%. Germline assignment: CDR1 SGHNT and CDR2 YYREEE (reference sequence). CDR3 length: 16 amino acids. Between the trimmed V and J ends, which lost 3 bases and 3 bases, there was a span of 17 bases. This receptor was taken from a man aged 25-45 years with active or convalescent COVID-19. The chain carries TRBV5-4 and TRBJ2-3, with D possibly TRBD1 on 5 matching bases. The sequencing sample was made of peripheral blood. Here the CDR3 DNA reads TGTGCCAGCAGCTCTAGGACGGTCAGGGTAACAGATACGCAGTATTTT. Its protein is CASSSRTVRVTDTQYF.